This passage covers 17 T cell receptor beta chains from one sample sequenced in a study of blood T cell repertoires in COVID-19. Produced via immunoSEQ multiplex PCR; TCRdb's table is partial and in-frame only. Among about 400,000 clones listed, about 86% were seen once. Material for sequencing was PBMCs or T cells enriched from blood (not recorded which). The receptors were sampled from a woman in her forties or fifties who had recovered from COVID-19.

The V and J genes are TRBV6-1 and TRBJ1-4; a weak D match, TRBD1 (6 bases). This CDR3 is built from 14 residues. Per germline, CDR1 MNHNS and CDR2 SASEGT. V lost 2 bases and J lost 7, with 11 bases in between. The chain's CDR3 is CASSEWGRGEKLFF. The CDR3 region has the DNA TGTGCCAGCAGTGAATGGGGGCGAGGTGAAAAACTGTTTTTT.

This chain uses TRBV5-1 with TRBJ2-5, with TRBD2 matching over 11 bases. V lost 0 bases to trimming and J lost 4 bases; unmatched junction nucleotides: 5. Germline V gene data show CDR1 as SGHRS and CDR2 as YFSETQ. This CDR3 comprises 16 residues. DNA of the CDR3: TGCGCCAGCAGCTTGGTCGGGACTAGCGGCTCAGAGACCCAGTACTTC. Protein: CASSLVGTSGSETQYF. The complete variable domain, with remaining parts taken from reference TRBV5-1 and TRBJ2-5, reads KAGVTQTPRYLIKTRGQQVTLSCSPISGHRSVSWYQQTPGQGLQFLFEYFSETQRNKGNFPGRFSGRQFSNSRSEMNVSTLELGDSALYLCASSLVGTSGSETQYFGPGTRLLVL.

The chain combines TRBV5-1 with TRBJ1-4, with D uncertain. This CDR3 spans 13 amino acids. Trimming left V 5 bases short and J 4 bases short, with 9 bases between. Germline V gene lookup returns CDR1 SGHRS and CDR2 YFSETQ. CDR3 in DNA: TGCGCCAGCAGGGGTGCAGGTAATGAAAAACTGTTTTTT. Amino acid sequence: CASRGAGNEKLFF.

V gene TRBV3-1 (or the pseudogene TRBV3-2) combines with J gene TRBJ1-2; a possible D gene is TRBD1 (6 bases). Trimming left V 4 bases short and J 4 bases short, with 13 bases between. The CDR3 runs to 14 residues. Per germline, CDR1 LGHDT and CDR2 YNNKEL (reference sequence). The CDR3 DNA reads TGTGCCAGCAGCCCTGGGGGCCAGTCCTATGGCTACACCTTC. Its translation: CASSPGGQSYGYTF.

This sequence joins TRBV9 and TRBJ2-7, with D possibly TRBD1 on 5 matching bases. In germline, CDR1 is SGDLS, CDR2 YYNGEE. This CDR3 has 14 residues. Trimming shortened V by 5 bases and J by 2 bases, and 14 bases separated the two germline ends. CDR3 residues: CASSPPPGTYEQYF. The CDR3 DNA follows: TGTGCCAGCAGTCCCCCCCCAGGGACCTACGAGCAGTACTTC.

The chain is built from TRBV29-1 and TRBJ1-2; a possible D gene is TRBD1 (5 bases). The V end lost 1 base, the J end lost 8 bases, and 8 bases lay between the germline ends. Germline CDR1 reads SQVTM; CDR2 reads ANQGSEA. CDR3 size: 11 residues. CDR3 in amino acids: CSVEGGDGYTF. CDR3 in DNA: TGCAGCGTTGAAGGCGGGGACGGCTACACCTTC.

J is TRBJ2-3 and V is TRBV6-1; TRBD1 might be the D (5 bases). V was pared by 2 bases and J by 1 base, with 10 bases between. The CDR3 length is 15 residues. Germline CDR1 reads MNHNS; CDR2 reads SASEGT. The CDR3 nucleotides read TGTGCCAGCAGTGAACCTGGACACGGCACAGATACGCAGTATTTT. As protein: CASSEPGHGTDTQYF.

The chain employs TRBV6-2 or TRBV6-3 and TRBJ2-7, with a weak D call TRBD2 (6 bases). V was shortened by 2 bases and J by 6 bases, with 20 bases between the two germline ends. The CDR3 length is 16 residues. The germline gives CDR1 MNHEY, CDR2 SVGEGT. CDR3: CASSYAREYTWREQYF. CDR3 sequence (DNA): TGTGCCAGCAGTTACGCGCGGGAATACACGTGGCGCGAGCAGTACTTC.

The rearrangement uses TRBV6-5 and TRBJ1-2; D is undetermined. The length of the CDR3 is 15 residues. Germline V CDR1 and CDR2: MNHEY, SVGAGI. The V gene lost 6 bases and the J gene lost 4 bases, with 18 bases spanning the gap. The CDR3 region has the DNA TGTGCCAGCAGGGAGGGCTCCGCCGGTGGCTATGGCTACACCTTC. Its translation: CASREGSAGGYGYTF.

This CDR3 reads CASTPGVGGNQPQHF. The CDR3 DNA sequence: TGTGCCAGTACTCCCGGGGTTGGTGGCAATCAGCCCCAGCATTTT. The chain has TRBV2 and TRBJ1-5, with D uncertain. The V end lost 9 bases, the J end lost 2 bases, and 17 bases lay between the germline ends. The germline gives CDR1 SNHLY, CDR2 FYNNEI. The CDR3 runs 15 residues.

This clone was picked up one time. The chain uses TRBV9 and TRBJ1-6; no firm D call. This CDR3 has 16 residues. Germline CDR1 reads SGDLS; CDR2 reads YYNGEE. V was clipped by 6 bases and J by 9 bases, with 22 bases between them. This chain's CDR3 is CASNSLPGSAGSPLHF. CDR3 DNA: TGTGCCAGCAACTCCTTACCGGGATCCGCGGGTTCACCCCTCCACTTT.

This CDR3 reads CASQPGGNYGYTF. The CDR3 DNA is TGTGCCAGCCAACCCGGGGGAAACTATGGCTACACCTTC. The genes are TRBV28 and TRBJ1-2, with TRBD1 as a possible D gene (5 bases). Trimming shortened V by 8 bases and J by 2 bases, and 12 bases separated the two germline ends. The length of the CDR3 is 13 residues. The germline CDR1 and CDR2 sequences are MDHEN and SYDVKM.

This chain connects TRBV19 to TRBJ1-2; 9 bases are a match to TRBD1. The germline gives CDR1 LNHDA, CDR2 SQIVND (reference sequence). The CDR3 contains 13 residues. V shed 7 bases and J 2 bases; nucleotides not matched to a gene: 2. CDR3 in amino acids: CASNGQGNYGYTF. In DNA, the CDR3 is TGTGCCAGTAACGGACAGGGGAACTATGGCTACACCTTC.

The chain combines TRBV19 with TRBJ2-2, with 7 bases lining up with TRBD2. Germline V CDR1 and CDR2: LNHDA, SQIVND (reference sequence). The ends lost 6 bases at V and 4 bases at J; junction bases unmatched: 5. The CDR3 totals 14 residues. The chain's CDR3 is CASRAGVTTGELFF. The CDR3 bases are TGTGCCAGTAGGGCGGGGGTCACCACCGGGGAGCTGTTTTTT.

V gene TRBV27 combines with J gene TRBJ2-7, with TRBD1 matching over 7 bases. CDR1 and CDR2 (germline): MNHEY, SMNVEV (reference sequence). With 9 bases clipped from V and 3 bases from J, the junction kept 8 bases outside the gene matches. The CDR3 runs 13 residues. CDR3 amino acids: CASRQGIDYEQYF. The CDR3 region has the DNA TGTGCCAGTCGACAGGGAATAGACTACGAGCAGTACTTC.

This chain uses TRBV5-1 with TRBJ2-1; perhaps TRBD1 as D (6 bases). This CDR3 is built from 16 residues. Trimming removed 0 bases at V and 2 bases at J, with 12 bases between. CDR1 is SGHRS and CDR2 is YFSETQ in the germline V gene. CDR3 amino acids: CASSLGGGSAYNEQFF. The CDR3, as DNA: TGCGCCAGCAGCTTGGGAGGGGGTTCGGCCTACAATGAGCAGTTCTTC.

V usage is TRBV6-2 or TRBV6-3 and J usage is TRBJ1-5; the D gene is possibly TRBD1 (5 bases). With 6 bases removed from V and 0 bases from J, the gap between germline ends came to 21 bases. This CDR3 is 18 amino acids long. Looked up from germline, CDR1 is MNHEY and CDR2 is SVGEGT. The chain's CDR3 is CASSPLGVGFGSNQPQHF. The CDR3 DNA reads TGTGCCAGCAGCCCTCTAGGGGTCGGGTTCGGTAGCAATCAGCCCCAGCATTTT.